The TCR beta chain under discussion was sequenced for a study of control samples from healthy donors and cancer patients (dated by TCRdb to 2019 to 2021). The V end loses 7 bases and the J end loses 2 bases, and a stretch of 12 bases separates them. CDR1 and CDR2 (LNHDA, SQIVND) derive from the germline V gene (reference sequence). The CDR3 holds 14 amino acids from the cysteine to the phenylalanine. Just CDR3 DNA is preserved here, 42 bases in frame from base 1. Note on this clone: No cognate antigen has been identified for it. Per-base qualities were not stored, and no clone one base away is much larger.

Preparation of the library involved the immunoSEQ multiplex PCR assay. In TCRdb, the immuneACCESS table is reduced to in-frame sequences with V and J assigned. These tables do not hold every clone; where another copy was compared, an unresolved V gene accounts for under half, and the others remain unexplained. In this sample the table shows about 140,000 clones, approximately 94% of which occur a single time. The top ten clonotypes cover around 12% of the sample. The source material was blood. Rearrangement joined TRBV19 to TRBJ1-5, and perhaps TRBD1 as D gene, on 5 matching bases. The source is a man between 35 and 55 years old in good health. The DNA sequence follows: TGTGCCAGTACGCGGTTGGGGGGCAATCAGCCCCAGCATTTT. Its amino acids are CASTRLGGNQPQHF.